This T cell receptor (beta chain) was obtained from a study of CD8+CD57+ T cells in acquired aplastic anemia. Study in general: Sorted CD4+ and CD8+ cell DNA averaged about 3 ug.

Patients who underwent sequencing had shown CD8+CD57+ cell expansion by flow cytometry. Diagnosis of severe acquired aplastic anemia applied to all patients. No therapy was given to patients before blood sampling. Investigators profiled TCR beta VDJ and CDR3 from genomic DNA template. TCRdb re-analysed the reads in MiXCR, keeping a single row per CDR3 protein. The sample carries 150,000 to 200,000 distinct CDR3 sequences, roughly 48% recorded once. Germline values: CDR1 LNHNV, CDR2 YYDKDF (reference sequence). The CDR3 spans 16 residues. A note on this clonotype: Germline and junction disagree at one end, which may indicate a read error.

The chain uses TRBV15 and TRBJ2-1; maybe TRBD2 (6 bases). The sample comprised sorted CD4+, CD8+, or CD8+CD57+ T cells (not recorded which) from PBMCs. This TCR was recovered from a human donor with aplastic anemia. The CDR3 reads CATSLAGSSSYNEQIF. The CDR3 region has the DNA TGTGCCACCAGCCTGGCGGGGAGCAGCTCCTACAATGAGCAGATCTTC.